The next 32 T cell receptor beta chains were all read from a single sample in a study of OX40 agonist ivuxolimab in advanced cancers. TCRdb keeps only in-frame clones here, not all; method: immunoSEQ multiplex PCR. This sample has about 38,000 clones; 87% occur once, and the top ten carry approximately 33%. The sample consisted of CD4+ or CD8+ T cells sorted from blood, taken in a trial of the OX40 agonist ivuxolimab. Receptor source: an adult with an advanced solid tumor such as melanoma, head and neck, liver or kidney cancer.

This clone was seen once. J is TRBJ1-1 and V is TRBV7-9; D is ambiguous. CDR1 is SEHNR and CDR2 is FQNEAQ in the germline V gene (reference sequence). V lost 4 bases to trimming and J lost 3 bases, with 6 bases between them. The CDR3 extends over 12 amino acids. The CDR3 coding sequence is TGTGCCAGCAGCTCAGTGGACACTGAAGCTTTCTTT. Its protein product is CASSSVDTEAFF.

The CDR3 sequence: CASSSGTPRGANVLTF. The DNA of the CDR3 is TGTGCCAGCAGCTCCGGGACACCCAGGGGGGCCAACGTCCTGACTTTC. This chain links TRBV7-9 with TRBJ2-6; TRBD1 might be the D (6 bases). Germline V gene sequence: CDR1 SEHNR, CDR2 FQNEAQ (reference sequence). The germline V and J ends were trimmed by 4 bases and 4 bases, with 14 bases remaining between them. The CDR3 contains 16 residues.

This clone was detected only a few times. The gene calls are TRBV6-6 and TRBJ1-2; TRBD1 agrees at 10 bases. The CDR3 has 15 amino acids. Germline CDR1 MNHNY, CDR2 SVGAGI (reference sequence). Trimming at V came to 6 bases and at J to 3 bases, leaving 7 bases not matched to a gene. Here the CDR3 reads CASRSGQGGDYGYTF. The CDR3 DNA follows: TGTGCCAGCAGATCTGGACAGGGGGGTGACTATGGCTACACCTTC.

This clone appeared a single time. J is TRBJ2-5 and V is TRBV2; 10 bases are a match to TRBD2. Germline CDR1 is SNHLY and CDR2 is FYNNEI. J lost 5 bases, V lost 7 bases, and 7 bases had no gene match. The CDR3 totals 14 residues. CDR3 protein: CASKRGGPSETQYF. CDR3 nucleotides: TGTGCCAGCAAGCGGGGGGGCCCATCGGAGACCCAGTACTTC.

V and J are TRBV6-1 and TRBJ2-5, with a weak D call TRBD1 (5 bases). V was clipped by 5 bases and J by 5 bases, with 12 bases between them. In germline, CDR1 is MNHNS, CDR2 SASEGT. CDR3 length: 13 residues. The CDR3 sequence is CASSSRTIETQYF. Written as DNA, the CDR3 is TGTGCCAGCAGTTCCCGGACAATCGAGACCCAGTACTTC.

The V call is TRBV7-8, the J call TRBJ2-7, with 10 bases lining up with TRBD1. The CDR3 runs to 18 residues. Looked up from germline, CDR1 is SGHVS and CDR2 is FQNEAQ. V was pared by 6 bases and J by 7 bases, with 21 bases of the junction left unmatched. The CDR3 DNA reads TGTGCCAGCAGTCTTGCCCCCTCCGGCGGACAGGGGGTACGGGAGCAGTACTTC. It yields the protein CASSLAPSGGQGVREQYF.

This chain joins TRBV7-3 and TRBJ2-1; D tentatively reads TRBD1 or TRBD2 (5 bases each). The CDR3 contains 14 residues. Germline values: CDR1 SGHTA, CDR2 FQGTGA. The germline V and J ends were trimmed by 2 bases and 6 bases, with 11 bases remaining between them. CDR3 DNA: TGTGCCAGCAGCTTACGTCAGGGACGCAATGAGCAGTTCTTC. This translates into CASSLRQGRNEQFF.

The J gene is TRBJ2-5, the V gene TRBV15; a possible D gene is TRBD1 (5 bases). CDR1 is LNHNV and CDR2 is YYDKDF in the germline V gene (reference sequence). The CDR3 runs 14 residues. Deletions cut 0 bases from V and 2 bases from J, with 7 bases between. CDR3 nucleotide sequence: TGTGCCACCAGCAGAGACCGGACACAAGAGACCCAGTACTTC. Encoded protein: CATSRDRTQETQYF.

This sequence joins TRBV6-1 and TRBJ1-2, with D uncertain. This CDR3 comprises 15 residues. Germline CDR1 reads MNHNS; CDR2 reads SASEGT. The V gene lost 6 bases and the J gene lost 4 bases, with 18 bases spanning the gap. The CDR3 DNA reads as TGTGCCAGCAGCGTACCAGAAGGGTGGGGCTATGGCTACACCTTC. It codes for CASSVPEGWGYGYTF.

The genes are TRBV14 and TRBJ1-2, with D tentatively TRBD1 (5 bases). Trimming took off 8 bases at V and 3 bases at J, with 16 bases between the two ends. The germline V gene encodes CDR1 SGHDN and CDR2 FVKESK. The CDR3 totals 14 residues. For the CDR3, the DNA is TGTGCCAGCTCCGGGGCAGGACCTCACTATGGCTACACCTTC. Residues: CASSGAGPHYGYTF.

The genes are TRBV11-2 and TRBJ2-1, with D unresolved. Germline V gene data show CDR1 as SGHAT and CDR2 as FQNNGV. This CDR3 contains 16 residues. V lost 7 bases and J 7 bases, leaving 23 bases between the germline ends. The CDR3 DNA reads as TGTGCCAGCACTTTGTACTTGGACCCCACAACAAATGAGCAGTTCTTC. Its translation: CASTLYLDPTTNEQFF.

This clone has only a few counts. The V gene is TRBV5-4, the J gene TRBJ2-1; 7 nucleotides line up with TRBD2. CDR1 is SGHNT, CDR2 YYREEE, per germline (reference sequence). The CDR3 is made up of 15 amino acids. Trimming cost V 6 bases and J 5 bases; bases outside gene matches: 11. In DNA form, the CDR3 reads TGTGCCAGCACCTTTCTCGGGGGGTCAGACAATGAGCAGTTCTTC. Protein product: CASTFLGGSDNEQFF.

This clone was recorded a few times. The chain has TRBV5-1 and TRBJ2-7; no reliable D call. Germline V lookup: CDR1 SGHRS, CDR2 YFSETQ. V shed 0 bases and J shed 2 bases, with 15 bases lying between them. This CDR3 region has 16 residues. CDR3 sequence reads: CASSLVRTAGTYEQYF. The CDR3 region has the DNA TGCGCCAGCAGCTTGGTTCGAACAGCAGGAACCTACGAGCAGTACTTC.

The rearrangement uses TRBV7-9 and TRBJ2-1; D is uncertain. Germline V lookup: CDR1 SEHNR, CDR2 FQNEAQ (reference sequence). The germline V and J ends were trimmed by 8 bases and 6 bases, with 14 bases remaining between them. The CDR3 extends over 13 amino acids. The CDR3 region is CASLSGRINEQFF. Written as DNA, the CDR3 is TGTGCCAGCCTCTCAGGCCGAATCAATGAGCAGTTCTTC.

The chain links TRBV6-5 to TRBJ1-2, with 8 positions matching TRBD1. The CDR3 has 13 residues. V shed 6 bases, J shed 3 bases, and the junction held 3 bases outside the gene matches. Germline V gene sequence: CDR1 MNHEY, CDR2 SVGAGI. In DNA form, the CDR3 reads TGTGCCAGCAGCTCGGACAGGGACTATGGCTACACCTTC. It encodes CASSSDRDYGYTF.

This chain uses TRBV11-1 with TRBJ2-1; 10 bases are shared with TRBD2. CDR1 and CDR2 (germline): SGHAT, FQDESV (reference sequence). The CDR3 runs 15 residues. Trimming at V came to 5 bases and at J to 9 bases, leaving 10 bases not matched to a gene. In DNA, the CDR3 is TGTGCCAGCAGCAGGGGGCTAGCGGGAGTACCTGAGCAGTTCTTC. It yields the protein CASSRGLAGVPEQFF.

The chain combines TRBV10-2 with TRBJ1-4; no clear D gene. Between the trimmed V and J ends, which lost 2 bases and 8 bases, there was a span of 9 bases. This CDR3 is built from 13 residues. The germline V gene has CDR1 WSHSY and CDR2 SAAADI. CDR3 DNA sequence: TGCGCCAGCAGTGAGGTTGAGGGCGAAAAACTGTTTTTT. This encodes CASSEVEGEKLFF.

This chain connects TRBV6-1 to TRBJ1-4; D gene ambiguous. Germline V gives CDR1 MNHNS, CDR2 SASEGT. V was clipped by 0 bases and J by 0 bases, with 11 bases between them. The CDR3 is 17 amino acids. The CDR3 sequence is CASSEAGGGATNEKLFF. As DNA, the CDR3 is TGTGCCAGCAGTGAAGCGGGAGGAGGTGCAACTAATGAAAAACTGTTTTTT.

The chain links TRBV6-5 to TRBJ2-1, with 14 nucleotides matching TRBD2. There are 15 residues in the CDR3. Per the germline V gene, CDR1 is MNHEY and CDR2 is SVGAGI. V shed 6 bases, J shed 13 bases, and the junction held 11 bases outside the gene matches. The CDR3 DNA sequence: TGTGCCAGCAGCTCCAGGGGACTAGCGGGAGTGGGACAGTTCTTC. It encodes CASSSRGLAGVGQFF.

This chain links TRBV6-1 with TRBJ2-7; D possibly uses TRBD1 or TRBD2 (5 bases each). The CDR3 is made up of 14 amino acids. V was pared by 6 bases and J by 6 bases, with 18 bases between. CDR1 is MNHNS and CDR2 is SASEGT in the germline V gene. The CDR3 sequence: CASRPGLTGREQYF. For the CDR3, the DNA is TGTGCCAGCAGACCCGGACTCACGGGGCGCGAGCAGTACTTC.

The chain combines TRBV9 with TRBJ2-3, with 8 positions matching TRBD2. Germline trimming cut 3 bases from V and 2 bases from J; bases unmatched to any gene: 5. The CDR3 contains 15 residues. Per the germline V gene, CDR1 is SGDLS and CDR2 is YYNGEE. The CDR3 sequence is CASSGGLVNTDTQYF. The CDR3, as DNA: TGTGCCAGCAGCGGGGGACTAGTGAACACAGATACGCAGTATTTT. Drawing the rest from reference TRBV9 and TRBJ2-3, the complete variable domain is DSGVTQTPKHLITATGQRVTLRCSPRSGDLSVYWYQQSLDQGLQFLIQYYNGEERAKGNILERFSAQQFPDLHSELNLSSLELGDSALYFCASSGGLVNTDTQYFGPGTRLTVL.

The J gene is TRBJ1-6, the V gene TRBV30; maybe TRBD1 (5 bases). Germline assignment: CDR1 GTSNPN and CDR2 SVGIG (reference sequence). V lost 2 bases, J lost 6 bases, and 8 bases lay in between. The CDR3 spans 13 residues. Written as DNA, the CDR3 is TGTGCCTGGAGTCGGGGGGGTAATTCACCCCTCCACTTT. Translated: CAWSRGGNSPLHF.

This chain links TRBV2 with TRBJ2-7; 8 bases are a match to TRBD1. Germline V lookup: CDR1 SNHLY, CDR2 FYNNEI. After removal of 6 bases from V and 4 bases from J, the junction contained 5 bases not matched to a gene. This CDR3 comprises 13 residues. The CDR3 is CASSFDRGYEQYF. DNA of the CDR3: TGTGCCAGCAGCTTTGACAGGGGATACGAGCAGTACTTC.

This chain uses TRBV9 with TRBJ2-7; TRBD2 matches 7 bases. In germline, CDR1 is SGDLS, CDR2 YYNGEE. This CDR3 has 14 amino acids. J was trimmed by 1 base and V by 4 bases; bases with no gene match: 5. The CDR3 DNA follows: TGTGCCAGCAGCCCAGGGAGGGCTTCCTACGAGCAGTACTTC. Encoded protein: CASSPGRASYEQYF.

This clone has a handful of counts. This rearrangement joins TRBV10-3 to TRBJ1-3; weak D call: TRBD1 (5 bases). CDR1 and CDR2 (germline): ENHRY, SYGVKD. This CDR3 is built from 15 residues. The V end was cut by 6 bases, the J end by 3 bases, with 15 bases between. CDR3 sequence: CAIRSSGEGGNTIYF. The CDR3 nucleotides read TGTGCCATCAGGAGTTCGGGGGAAGGTGGAAACACCATATATTTT.

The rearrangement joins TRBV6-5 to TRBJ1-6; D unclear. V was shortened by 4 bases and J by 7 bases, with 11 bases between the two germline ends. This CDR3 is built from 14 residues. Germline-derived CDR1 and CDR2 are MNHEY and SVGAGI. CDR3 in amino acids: CASSWDIGNSPLHF. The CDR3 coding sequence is TGTGCCAGCAGTTGGGATATTGGGAATTCACCCCTCCACTTT.

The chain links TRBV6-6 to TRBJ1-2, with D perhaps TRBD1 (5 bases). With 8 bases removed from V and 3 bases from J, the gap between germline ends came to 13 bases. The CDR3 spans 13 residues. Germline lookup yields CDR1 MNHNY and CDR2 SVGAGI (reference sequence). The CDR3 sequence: CASRGSSDYGYTF. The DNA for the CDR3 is TGTGCCAGCCGGGGCTCCAGCGACTATGGCTACACCTTC.

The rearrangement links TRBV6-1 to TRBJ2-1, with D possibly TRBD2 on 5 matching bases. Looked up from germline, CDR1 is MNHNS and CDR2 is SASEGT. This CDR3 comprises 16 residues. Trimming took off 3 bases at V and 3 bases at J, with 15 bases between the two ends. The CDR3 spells CASSETGYDYYNEQFF. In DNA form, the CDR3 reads TGTGCCAGCAGTGAGACGGGTTACGACTACTACAATGAGCAGTTCTTC.

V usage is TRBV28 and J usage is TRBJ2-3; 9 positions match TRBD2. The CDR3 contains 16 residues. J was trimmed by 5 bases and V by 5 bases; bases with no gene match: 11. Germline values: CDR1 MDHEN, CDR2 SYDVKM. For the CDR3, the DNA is TGTGCCAGCAGTCCTCCAGGCGGGGGGGATGGAGATACGCAGTATTTT. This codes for CASSPPGGGDGDTQYF.

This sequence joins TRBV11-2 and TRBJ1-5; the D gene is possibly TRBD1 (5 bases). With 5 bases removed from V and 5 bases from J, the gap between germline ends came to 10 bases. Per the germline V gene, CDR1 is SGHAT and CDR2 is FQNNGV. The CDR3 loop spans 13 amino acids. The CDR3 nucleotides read TGTGCCAGCAGCCGGGACTGGGATCAGCCCCAGCATTTT. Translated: CASSRDWDQPQHF.

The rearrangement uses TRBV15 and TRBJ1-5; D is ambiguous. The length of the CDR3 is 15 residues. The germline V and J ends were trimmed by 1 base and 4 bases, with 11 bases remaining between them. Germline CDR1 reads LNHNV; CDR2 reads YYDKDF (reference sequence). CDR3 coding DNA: TGTGCCACCAGCAGAGGGGAACGGGAGAATCAGCCCCAGCATTTT. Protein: CATSRGERENQPQHF.

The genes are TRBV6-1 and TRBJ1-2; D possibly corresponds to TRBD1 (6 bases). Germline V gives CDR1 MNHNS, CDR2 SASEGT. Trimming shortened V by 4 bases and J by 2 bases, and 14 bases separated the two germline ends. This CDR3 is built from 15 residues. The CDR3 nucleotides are TGTGCCAGCAGTGGGGGGATGGGGGCCAACTATGGCTACACCTTC. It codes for CASSGGMGANYGYTF.